Here is one TCR beta chain with its context. What it recognizes is unknown. This specimen comes from a study of T-cell reconstitution after alpha-beta-depleted transplantation in children. The authors prepared the TCRbeta library with unique molecular identifiers. TCRdb analysed the PCR reads with MiXCR anew, one entry per CDR3 protein. The profile shows around 700,000 distinct CDR3 sequences, under 15% of them singletons. General observations from the study: At around two months after transplant, the alpha-beta T cells were reportedly derived from several hundred expanded clones that came from non-depleted graft cells.

From germline, CDR1 is SGHTA and CDR2 FQGNSA. V shed 6 bases, J shed 12 bases, and the junction held 18 bases outside the gene matches. There are 17 residues in the CDR3. The clonotype was recovered from a girl aged 2-10 years with congenital amegakaryocytic thrombocytopenia, due to receive a stem cell transplant. Source: PBMCs, taken before TCRalphabeta/CD19-depleted stem cell transplant. The genes are TRBV7-2 and TRBJ2-1, with TRBD2 matching over 12 bases. The CDR3 loop reads CASSSRYPGLAGPAQFF. As DNA, the CDR3 is TGTGCCAGCAGTTCCAGGTACCCGGGACTAGCGGGTCCTGCGCAGTTCTTC. The entire variable domain, with the rest obtained from reference TRBV7-2 and TRBJ2-1, is as follows: GAGVSQSPSNKVTEKGKDVELRCDPISGHTALYWYRQSLGQGLEFLIYFQGNSAPDKSGLPSDRFSAERTGGSVSTLTIQRTQQEDSAVYLCASSSRYPGLAGPAQFFGPGTRLTVL.